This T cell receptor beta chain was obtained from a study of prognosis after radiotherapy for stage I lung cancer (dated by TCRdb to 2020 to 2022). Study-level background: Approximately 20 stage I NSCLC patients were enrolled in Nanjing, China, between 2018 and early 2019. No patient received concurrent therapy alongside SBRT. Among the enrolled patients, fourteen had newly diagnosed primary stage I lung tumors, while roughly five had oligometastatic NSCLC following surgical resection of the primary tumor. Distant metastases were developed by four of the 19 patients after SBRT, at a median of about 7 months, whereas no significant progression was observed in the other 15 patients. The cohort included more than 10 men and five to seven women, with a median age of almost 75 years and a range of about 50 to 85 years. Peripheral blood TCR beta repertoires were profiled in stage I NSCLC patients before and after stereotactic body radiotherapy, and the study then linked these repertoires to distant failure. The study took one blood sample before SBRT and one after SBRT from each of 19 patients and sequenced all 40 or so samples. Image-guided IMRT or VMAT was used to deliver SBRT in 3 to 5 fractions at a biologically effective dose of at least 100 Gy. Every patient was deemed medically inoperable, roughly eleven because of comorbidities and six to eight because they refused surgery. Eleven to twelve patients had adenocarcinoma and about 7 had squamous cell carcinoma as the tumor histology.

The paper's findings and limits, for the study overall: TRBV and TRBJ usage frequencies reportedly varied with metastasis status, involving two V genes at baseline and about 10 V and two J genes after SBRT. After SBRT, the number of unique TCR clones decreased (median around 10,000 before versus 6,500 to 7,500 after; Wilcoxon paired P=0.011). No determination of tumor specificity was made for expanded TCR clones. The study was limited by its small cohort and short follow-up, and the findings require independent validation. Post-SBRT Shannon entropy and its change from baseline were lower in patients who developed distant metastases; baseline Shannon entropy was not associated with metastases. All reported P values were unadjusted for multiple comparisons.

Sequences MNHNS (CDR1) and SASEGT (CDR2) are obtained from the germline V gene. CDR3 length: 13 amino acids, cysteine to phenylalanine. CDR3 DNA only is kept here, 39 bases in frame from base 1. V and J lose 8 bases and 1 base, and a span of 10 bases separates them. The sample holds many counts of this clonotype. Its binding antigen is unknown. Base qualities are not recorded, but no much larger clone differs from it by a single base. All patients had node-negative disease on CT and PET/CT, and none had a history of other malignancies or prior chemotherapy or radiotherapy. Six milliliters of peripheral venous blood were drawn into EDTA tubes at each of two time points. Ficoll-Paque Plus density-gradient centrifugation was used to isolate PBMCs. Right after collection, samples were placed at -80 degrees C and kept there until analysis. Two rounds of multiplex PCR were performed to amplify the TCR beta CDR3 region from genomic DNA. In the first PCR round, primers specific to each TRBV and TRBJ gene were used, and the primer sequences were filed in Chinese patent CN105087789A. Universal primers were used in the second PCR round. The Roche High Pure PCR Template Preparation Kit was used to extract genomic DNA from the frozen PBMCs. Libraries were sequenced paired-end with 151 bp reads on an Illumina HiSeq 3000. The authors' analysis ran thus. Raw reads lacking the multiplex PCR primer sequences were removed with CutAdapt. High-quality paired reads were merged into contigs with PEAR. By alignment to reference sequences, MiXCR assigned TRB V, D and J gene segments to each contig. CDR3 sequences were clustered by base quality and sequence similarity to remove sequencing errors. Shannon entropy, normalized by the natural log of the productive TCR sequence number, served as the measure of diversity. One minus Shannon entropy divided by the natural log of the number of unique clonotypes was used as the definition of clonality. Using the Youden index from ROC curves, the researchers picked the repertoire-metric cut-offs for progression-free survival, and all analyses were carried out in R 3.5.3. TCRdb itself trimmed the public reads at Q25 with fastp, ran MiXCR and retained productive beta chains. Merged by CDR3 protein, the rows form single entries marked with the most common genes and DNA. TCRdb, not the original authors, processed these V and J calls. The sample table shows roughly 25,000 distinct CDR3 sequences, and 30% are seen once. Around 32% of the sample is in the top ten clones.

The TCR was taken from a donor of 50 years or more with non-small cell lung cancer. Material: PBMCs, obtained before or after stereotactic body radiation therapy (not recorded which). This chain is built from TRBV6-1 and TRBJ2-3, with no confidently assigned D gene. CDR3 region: CASLPAGTDTQYF. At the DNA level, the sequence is TGTGCCAGCCTGCCCGCTGGCACAGATACGCAGTATTTT.